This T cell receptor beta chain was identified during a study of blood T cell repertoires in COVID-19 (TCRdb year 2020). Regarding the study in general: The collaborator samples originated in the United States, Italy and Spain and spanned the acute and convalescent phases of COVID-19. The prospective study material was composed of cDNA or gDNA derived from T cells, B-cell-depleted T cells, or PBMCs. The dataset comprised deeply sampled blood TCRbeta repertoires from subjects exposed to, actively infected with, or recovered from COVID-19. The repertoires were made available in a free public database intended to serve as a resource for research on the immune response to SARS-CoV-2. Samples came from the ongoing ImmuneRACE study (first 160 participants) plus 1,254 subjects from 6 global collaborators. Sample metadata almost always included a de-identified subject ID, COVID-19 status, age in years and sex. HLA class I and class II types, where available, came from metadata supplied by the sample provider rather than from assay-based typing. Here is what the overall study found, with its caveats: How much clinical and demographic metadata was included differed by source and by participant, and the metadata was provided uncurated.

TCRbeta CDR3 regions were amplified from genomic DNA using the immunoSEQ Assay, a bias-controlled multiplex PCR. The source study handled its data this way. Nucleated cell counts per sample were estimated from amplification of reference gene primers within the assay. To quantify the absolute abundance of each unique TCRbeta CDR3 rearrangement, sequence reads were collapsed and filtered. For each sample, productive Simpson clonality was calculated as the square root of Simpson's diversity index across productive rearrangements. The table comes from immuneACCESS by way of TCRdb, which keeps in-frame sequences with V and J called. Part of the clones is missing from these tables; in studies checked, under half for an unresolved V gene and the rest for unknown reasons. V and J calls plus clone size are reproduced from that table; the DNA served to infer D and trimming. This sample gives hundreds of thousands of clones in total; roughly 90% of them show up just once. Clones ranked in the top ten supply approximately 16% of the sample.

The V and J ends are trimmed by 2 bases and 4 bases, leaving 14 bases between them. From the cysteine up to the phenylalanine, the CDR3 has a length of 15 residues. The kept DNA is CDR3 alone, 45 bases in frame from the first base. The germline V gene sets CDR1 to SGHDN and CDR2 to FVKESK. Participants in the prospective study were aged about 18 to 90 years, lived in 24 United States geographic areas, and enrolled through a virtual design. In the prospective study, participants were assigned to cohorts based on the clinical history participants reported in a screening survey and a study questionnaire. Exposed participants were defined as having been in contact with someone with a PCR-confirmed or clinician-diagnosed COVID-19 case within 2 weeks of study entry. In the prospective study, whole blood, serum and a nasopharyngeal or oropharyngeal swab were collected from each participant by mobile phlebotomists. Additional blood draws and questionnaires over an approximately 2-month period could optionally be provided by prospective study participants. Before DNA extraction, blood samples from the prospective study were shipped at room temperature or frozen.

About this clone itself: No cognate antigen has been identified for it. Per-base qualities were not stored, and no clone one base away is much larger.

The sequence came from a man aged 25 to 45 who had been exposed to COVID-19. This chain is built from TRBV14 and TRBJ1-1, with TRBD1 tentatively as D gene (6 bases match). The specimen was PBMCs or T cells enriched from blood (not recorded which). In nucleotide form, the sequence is TGTGCCAGCAGCCAACGTGTCAGGGGTGGCACTGAAGCTTTCTTT. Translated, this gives CASSQRVRGGTEAFF.